The subject of this entry is one T cell receptor (beta chain). TCRdb keeps only in-frame clones here, not all; method: immunoSEQ multiplex PCR. Here the sample spans over 100,000 clones, about 92% being singletons. The data stem from a study of siplizumab effects on memory and regulatory T cells. Germline CDR1 and CDR2: SGHTA and FQGNSA. V lost 5 bases and J lost 5; bases outside the gene matches: 5. This CDR3 comprises 14 residues. Sequenced sample: Tregs sorted from blood. The chain carries TRBV7-2 and TRBJ2-3, with 9 bases that match TRBD2. The TCR originated in a human donor in good health. As DNA, the CDR3 is TGTGCCAGCAGCCCTCTGCGGGGGGGAGATACGCAGTATTTT. This sequence encodes CASSPLRGGDTQYF. The full variable domain, rest sourced from reference TRBV7-2 and TRBJ2-3, is GAGVSQSPSNKVTEKGKDVELRCDPISGHTALYWYRQSLGQGLEFLIYFQGNSAPDKSGLPSDRFSAERTGGSVSTLTIQRTQQEDSAVYLCASSPLRGGDTQYFGPGTRLTVL.